The subject of this entry is one T cell receptor beta chain. This specimen belongs to a study of cytomegalovirus exposure and HLA in healthy donors. This PCR relied on a set of 60 Vbeta primers and 13 Jbeta primers. TCRdb's copy holds only in-frame clones and misses some; the assay was immunoSEQ multiplex PCR. The table has 45,000 to 65,000 clones, around three quarters seen once. V was pared by 0 bases and J by 7 bases, with 12 bases of the junction left unmatched. CDR1 is LNHNV and CDR2 is YYDKDF in the germline V gene (reference sequence). This CDR3 region has 17 residues. This TCR was sampled from a woman in her forties in good health and CMV-seropositive. Sequencing was done on a sample of PBMCs. This chain joins TRBV15 and TRBJ1-2, with 9 bases matching TRBD1. CDR3 region: CATSRDRGGQGNLGYTF. CDR3 nucleotides: TGTGCCACCAGCAGAGATCGGGGGGGACAGGGAAATCTTGGCTACACCTTC.